Shown below are 18 T cell receptor beta chains from a single sample sequenced in a study of type 1 and type 2 diabetes patients. Genomic DNA was the PCR template. The TCR beta CDR3 region was amplified using 30 forward and 13 reverse primers. TCRdb passed the multiplex PCR reads through MiXCR, listing each CDR3 protein once. The sample includes about 250,000 distinct CDR3 sequences, more than 40% seen only once; the top ten take roughly an eighth. The specimen sequenced was peripheral blood mononuclear cells (PBMCs). The receptors here all came from a man aged 18 to 29 with type 2 diabetes.

This clonotype occurred a few times. CDR3 DNA sequence: TGTGCCAGCAGACGGACAGGCCCATACAATGAGCAGTTCTTC. It codes for CASRRTGPYNEQFF. The gene calls are TRBV6-2 or TRBV6-3 and TRBJ2-1; 7 bases map to TRBD1. With V trimmed by 6 bases and J by 4 bases, 6 bases remained unmatched. This CDR3 spans 14 amino acids. Germline CDR1 reads MNHEY; CDR2 reads SVGEGT.

Turning to this clonotype: Compared with germline, one end of the junction differs, possibly owing to a read error. The chain uses TRBV9 and TRBJ1-1; 9 positions match TRBD1. Germline-derived CDR1 and CDR2 are SGDLS and YYNGEE. The CDR3 spans 15 residues. DNA for the CDR3: TGTGCCAGCAGCGAAACCGGGACAGGGAACTCTGAAGCTTTCTTT. It encodes CASSETGTGNSEAFF. The full variable domain, with the rest looked up from reference TRBV9 and TRBJ1-1, is DSGVTQTPKHLITATGQRVTLRCSPRSGDLSVYWYQQSLDQGLQFLIQYYNGEERAKGNILERFSAQQFPDLHSELNLSSLELGDSALYFCASSETGTGNSEAFFGQGTRLTVV.

CDR3: CSALSGTGNYGYTF. In DNA, the CDR3 is TGCAGCGCCCTATCCGGGACAGGGAACTATGGCTACACCTTC. The chain couples TRBV29-1 to TRBJ1-2; TRBD1 matches at 9 bases. CDR3 size: 14 residues. With V trimmed by 7 bases and J by 2 bases, 8 bases remained unmatched. The germline CDR1 and CDR2 sequences are SQVTM and ANQGSEA.

Concerning this clonotype: This sequence may be a read error, since a much larger clone differs from it by one base. The rearrangement links TRBV2 to TRBJ1-1; D may be TRBD1 (5 bases). Germline lookup yields CDR1 SNHLY and CDR2 FYNNEI. The CDR3 is made up of 13 amino acids. Trimming left V 6 bases short and J 7 bases short, with 15 bases between. CDR3 protein: CASSLTVTNEAFF. In DNA form, the CDR3 reads TGTGCCAGCAGCCTGACAGTAACGAATGAAGCTTTCTTT.

J is TRBJ2-1 and V is TRBV12-1. TRBV12-1 is recorded as a pseudogene. The CDR3 is 13 amino acids. For the CDR3, the DNA is TGCGCCAGCAGTGAGTTACAGAACAATGAGCAGTTCTTC. It translates to CASSELQNNEQFF.

The chain's CDR3 is CSATRSGRPQYF. The CDR3 coding sequence is TGCAGTGCTACTCGGAGCGGGAGGCCGCAGTACTTC. The gene calls are TRBV20-1 and TRBJ2-7; TRBD2 matches 9 bases. The CDR3 is 12 residues long. V shed 4 bases and J 9 bases; nucleotides not matched to a gene: 7. The germline V gene has CDR1 DFQATT and CDR2 SNEGSKA (reference sequence).

The chain employs TRBV19 and TRBJ2-5; possible D gene TRBD2, 6 bases. The CDR3 is made up of 15 amino acids. Looked up from germline, CDR1 is LNHDA and CDR2 is SQIVND (reference sequence). V lost 3 bases to trimming and J lost 5 bases, with 16 bases between them. The CDR3 nucleotides read TGTGCCAGTAGTATGATAGCGGTGGAGAGGGAGACCCAGTACTTC. Translated, it gives CASSMIAVERETQYF. The variable domain in full, completed from reference TRBV19 and TRBJ2-5, reads DGGITQSPKYLFRKEGQNVTLSCEQNLNHDAMYWYRQDPGQGLRLIYYSQIVNDFQKGDIAEGYSVSREKKESFPLTVTSAQKNPTAFYLCASSMIAVERETQYFGPGTRLLVL.

A few counts support this clonotype. V gene TRBV5-1 combines with J gene TRBJ2-5; D might be TRBD2 (5 bases). The V and J ends lost 2 bases and 5 bases respectively, with 13 bases between them. The CDR3 is 14 amino acids. Germline V gene lookup returns CDR1 SGHRS and CDR2 YFSETQ. The chain's CDR3 is CASSFGPAAETQYF. The CDR3 nucleotides read TGCGCCAGCAGCTTCGGTCCAGCGGCGGAGACCCAGTACTTC.

A few counts support this clonotype. The chain employs TRBV24-1 and TRBJ1-5; TRBD1 matches 8 bases. The germline V gene has CDR1 KGHDR and CDR2 SFDVKD. V lost 4 bases, J lost 6 bases, and 4 bases stayed unmatched. This CDR3 has 14 residues. The CDR3 loop reads CATSDRTGIQPQHF. The CDR3 DNA sequence: TGTGCCACCAGTGACAGGACAGGGATTCAGCCCCAGCATTTT.

This clonotype has more than one count but fewer than ten. The genes are TRBV25-1 and TRBJ1-6; no clear D. Trimming pared 8 bases from V and 5 bases from J, leaving 13 bases between. The CDR3 is 14 amino acids. Germline CDR1 MGHDK, CDR2 SYGVNS. CDR3 in amino acids: CASSGPGDNSPLHF. DNA of the CDR3: TGTGCCAGCTCGGGCCCGGGAGATAATTCACCCCTCCACTTT.

The chain recombines TRBV20-1 with TRBJ2-5; D ambiguous. Germline V gives CDR1 DFQATT, CDR2 SNEGSKA (reference sequence). Trimming removed 6 bases at V and 1 base at J, with 12 bases between. CDR3 length equals 13 residues. The DNA of the CDR3 is TGCAGTGCCCGGGTCAACAGCCAAGAGACCCAGTACTTC. It translates to CSARVNSQETQYF.

The chain links TRBV7-9 to TRBJ1-1; no clear D. This CDR3 has 11 residues. CDR1 and CDR2 (germline): SEHNR, FQNEAQ (reference sequence). Trimming removed 7 bases from V and 8 bases from J, with 11 bases in between. The CDR3 loop is CASNREGEAFF. CDR3 nucleotide sequence: TGTGCCAGCAACCGAGAGGGAGAAGCTTTCTTT.

With respect to this clonotype: The junction and the germline gene differ at one end; a read error may be behind it. The chain joins TRBV28 to TRBJ1-4, with D hard to call. Germline CDR1 is MDHEN and CDR2 is SYDVKM. The CDR3 totals 11 residues. The CDR3 spells CASSNDEKLVF. CDR3 sequence (DNA): TGTGCCAGCAGCAACGATGAAAAACTGGTTTTT. The full variable domain, rest sourced from reference TRBV28 and TRBJ1-4, is DVKVTQSSRYLVKRTGEKVFLECVQDMDHENMFWYRQDPGLGLRLIYFSYDVKMKEKGDIPEGYSVSREKKERFSLILESASTNQTSMYLCASSNDEKLVFGSGTQLSVL.

Comment on this clonotype: One end of the junction is discordant with germline, which a read error may explain. The rearrangement joins TRBV6-6 to TRBJ1-1; 7 bases fit TRBD1. This CDR3 region has 14 residues. CDR1 and CDR2 (germline): MNHNY, SVGAGI (reference sequence). CDR3 nucleotides: TGTGCCAGCCTCACCCCGGGACAGCACACTGAAGCTCTCTTT. Protein product: CASLTPGQHTEALF.

This sequence joins TRBV28 and TRBJ1-2; D is undetermined. The CDR3 length is 10 residues. V gave up 10 bases and J gave up 8 bases, with 11 bases separating them. Germline CDR1 and CDR2: MDHEN and SYDVKM. CDR3 nucleotide sequence: TGTGCCACCATAGCGGGGGGCTACACCTTC. Translating it yields CATIAGGYTF.

The gene calls are TRBV18 and TRBJ1-4, with unresolved D. The CDR3 has 16 residues. V was shortened by 1 base and J by 5 bases, with 14 bases between the two germline ends. CDR1 and CDR2 from the germline V gene are KGHSH and LQKENI. DNA for the CDR3: TGTGCCAGCTCACCACAAGCGGCAGGCCTCAATGAAAAACTGTTTTTT. It translates to CASSPQAAGLNEKLFF.

The V call is TRBV30, the J call TRBJ2-6; D is uncertain. Deletions cut 2 bases from V and 2 bases from J, with 10 bases between. The CDR3 extends over 15 amino acids. Germline CDR1 and CDR2: GTSNPN and SVGIG (reference sequence). The CDR3 region is CAWSWASTGANVLTF. The CDR3 DNA reads as TGTGCCTGGAGTTGGGCCTCAACTGGGGCCAACGTCCTGACTTTC.

This sequence joins TRBV5-6 and TRBJ2-7, with 9 bases lining up with TRBD1. This CDR3 has 17 residues. Germline values: CDR1 SGHDT, CDR2 YYEEEE. The junction had 15 bases not matched to a gene; V was cut back by 0 bases and J by 8 bases. CDR3 nucleotides: TGTGCCAGCAGCTTGGTGGGGCGGTTGGGACAGGGAAGGAAGCAGTACTTC. Protein product: CASSLVGRLGQGRKQYF.